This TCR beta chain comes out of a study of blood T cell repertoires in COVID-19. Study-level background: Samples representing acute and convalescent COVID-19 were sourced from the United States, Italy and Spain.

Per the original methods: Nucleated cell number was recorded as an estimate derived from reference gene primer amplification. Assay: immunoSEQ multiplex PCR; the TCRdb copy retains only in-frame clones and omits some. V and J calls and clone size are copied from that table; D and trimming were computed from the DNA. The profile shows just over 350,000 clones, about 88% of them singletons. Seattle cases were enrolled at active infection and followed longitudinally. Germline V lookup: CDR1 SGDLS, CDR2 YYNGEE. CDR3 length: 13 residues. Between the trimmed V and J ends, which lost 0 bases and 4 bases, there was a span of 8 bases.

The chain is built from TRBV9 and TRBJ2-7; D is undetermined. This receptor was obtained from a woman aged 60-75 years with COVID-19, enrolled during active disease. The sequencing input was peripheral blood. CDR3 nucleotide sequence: TGTGCCAGCAGCGTAGATCTCTTATACGAGCAGTACTTC. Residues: CASSVDLLYEQYF.